This TCR beta chain stems from a study of cytomegalovirus exposure and HLA in healthy donors. CDR3 length: 12 residues. Per germline, CDR1 GTSNPN and CDR2 SVGIG (reference sequence). V dropped 4 bases and J dropped 5 bases, with 11 bases sitting between them. A note on this clone: Its target is unknown.

The study, taken as a whole, reports: In a later analysis, at a false discovery rate of 0.05, under 20,000 TCR beta sequences matched HLA alleles. There were 150 or so TCR beta chains listed as cytomegalovirus-associated.

The PCR had 60 Vbeta and 13 Jbeta primers. TCRdb's copy holds only in-frame clones and misses some; the assay was immunoSEQ multiplex PCR. The repertoire holds 140,000 to 150,000 clones, 73% seen once, with 1.5% to 2% in the top ten. The receptor comes from a woman aged 18-29 years in good health and CMV-seronegative. The sequenced sample consisted of PBMCs. The genes are TRBV30 and TRBJ1-1; D perhaps matches TRBD1 (6 bases). The CDR3 nucleotides are TGTGCCTGGATACAGGGATGGACTGAAGCTTTCTTT. Translating gives CAWIQGWTEAFF.